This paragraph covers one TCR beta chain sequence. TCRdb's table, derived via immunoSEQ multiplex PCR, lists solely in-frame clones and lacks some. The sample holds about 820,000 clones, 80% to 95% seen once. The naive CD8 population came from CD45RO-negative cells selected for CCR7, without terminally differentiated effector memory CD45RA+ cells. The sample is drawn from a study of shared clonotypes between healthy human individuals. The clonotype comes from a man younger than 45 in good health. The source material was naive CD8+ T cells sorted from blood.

The CDR3 DNA reads TGTGCCAGCAAAACCGGACAGGGTGAGACCGGGGAGCTGTTTTTT. Translated, it gives CASKTGQGETGELFF. The V and J genes are TRBV6-6 and TRBJ2-2; 8 bases agree with TRBD1. Per the germline V gene, CDR1 is MNHNY and CDR2 is SVGAGI (reference sequence). The CDR3 spans 15 residues. Germline trimming cut 7 bases from V and 5 bases from J; bases unmatched to any gene: 9.